The TCR beta chain under discussion was sequenced for a study of T-cell reconstitution after alpha-beta-depleted transplantation in children. The CDR3 runs 15 residues. Trimming cost V 4 bases and J 0 bases, with 8 bases left between them. Germline lookup yields CDR1 SGHRS and CDR2 YFSETQ. This clonotype has at least ten counts. Unique molecular identifiers were used to barcode this TCRbeta library. TCRdb re-derived calls from the PCR reads in MiXCR, one entry per CDR3 protein. The data hold roughly 200,000 distinct CDR3 sequences, with more than 12% observed a single time. Sequenced here: PBMCs from the stem cell graft donor, sampled from the stem cell graft. The chain uses TRBV5-1 and TRBJ2-6; maybe TRBD1 (5 bases). This TCR was sampled from a human donor who donated a stem cell graft to a child with acute lymphoblastic leukemia. The CDR3 nucleotides read TGCGCCAGCAGCCTCCAGGGCTCTGGGGCCAACGTCCTGACTTTC. It is translated as CASSLQGSGANVLTF.